This record concerns one TCR beta chain sequence. Its matching antigen is unknown. The authors amplified TCR beta CDR3 regions, and they did so from RNA transcripts for repertoire sequencing. Second-round multiplex PCR came after first-round RT-PCR with HTBI primers. TCRdb used MiXCR to reprocess the multiplex PCR reads, holding one entry per CDR3 protein. The sample yields approximately 700,000 distinct CDR3 sequences, under 50% seen once. CDR3 length equals 13 residues. V was cut by 6 bases and J by 5 bases, with 14 bases left in between. Germline CDR1 and CDR2: SQVTM and ANQGSEA. These data originate in a study of Graves' ophthalmopathy and Graves' hyperthyroidism. Study conclusions and caveats: Detected in blood as well were most expanded thyroid clonotypes with frequency above 0.001.

The rearrangement joins TRBV29-1 to TRBJ2-1, with D uncertain. The sequence was obtained from an adult man with Graves' ophthalmopathy. Sequencing was done on a sample of peripheral blood. The CDR3 nucleotides are TGCAGCGTGGAGATACACCGGGACAATGAGCAGTTCTTC. It yields the protein CSVEIHRDNEQFF.